This T cell receptor beta chain appears in the sequencing data of a study of blood T cell repertoires in COVID-19 (TCRdb year 2020). In the study overall: Samples from collaborators originated in the United States, Italy and Spain and spanned both the acute and convalescent phases of COVID-19. Deeply sampled blood TCRbeta repertoires from subjects exposed to, actively infected with, or recovered from COVID-19 were included in the dataset. Where HLA class I and class II types were available, the types were taken from metadata supplied by the sample provider, not from assay-based typing. The material from the prospective study consisted of cDNA or gDNA derived from T cells, B-cell-depleted T cells, or PBMCs. The repertoires were released in a freely available public database meant as a resource for research on the immune response to SARS-CoV-2. Nearly every sample came with metadata listing a de-identified subject ID, COVID-19 status, age in years and sex. Samples came from the ongoing ImmuneRACE study (first 160 participants) plus 1,254 subjects from 6 global collaborators. Here is what the overall study found, with its caveats: Clinical and demographic metadata were provided uncurated, with the amount varying by source and participant.

On this clone: Its specific antigen is unknown. Per-base qualities were not stored, and no clone one base away is much larger.

The collaborating institutions used their own protocols to collect whole blood in K2EDTA tubes. For TCRbeta analysis, collaborators shipped samples as frozen whole blood, isolated PBMCs, or DNA extracted from either of those sample types. TCRbeta CDR3 regions were amplified from genomic DNA by means of the immunoSEQ Assay, a bias-controlled multiplex PCR. Per the source publication's procedure: Nucleated cell counts per sample were estimated from amplification of reference gene primers within the assay. To quantify the absolute abundance of each unique TCRbeta CDR3 rearrangement, sequence reads were collapsed and filtered. Productive Simpson clonality was computed per sample as the square root of Simpson's diversity index over productive rearrangements. TCRdb mirrors the immuneACCESS table, restricted to in-frame sequences. Some clones are absent from its copies; in checked studies, under half trace to an unresolved V gene, and the reason for the others is unknown. Clonal size and the V and J genes are those of that table, whereas D and trimming came from the DNA. The sample has some 87,000 clones on record, around 86% of them singletons. 3% to 4% of the sample comes from the top ten.

The junction shows trimming of 4 bases on V and 1 base on J, plus 6 bases between the germline ends. Based on the germline V gene (reference sequence), the CDR1 and CDR2 sequences are LNHDA and SQIVND. The CDR3 covers 13 residues, taking in both the cysteine and the phenylalanine. Kept here is only the CDR3 DNA, which spans 39 bases and is read in frame from base 1. Material: peripheral blood. The clonotype originates from a woman aged 65 to 85 with acute or convalescent COVID-19. This receptor chain uses TRBV19 and TRBJ2-3, with the identity of the D gene unclear. The nucleotide sequence reads TGTGCCAGTAGTAAGACTGGCACAGATACGCAGTATTTT. Its translation reads: CASSKTGTDTQYF.